This T cell receptor beta chain emerged from a study of CD8 T cells in Susac syndrome. As regards this clonotype: Sequence at one end of the junction differs from germline and may be a read error.

An amount of RNA that ranged from roughly 0.5 to 1 ug was reverse transcribed with random hexamers. Each CDR3 protein gets one entry after TCRdb re-called the immunoSEQ multiplex PCR reads with MiXCR. The sample shows around 180,000 distinct CDR3 sequences, 90% to 97% of them seen only once. The V gene's germline CDR1 is SGHDT and CDR2 YYEEEE. This CDR3 comprises 12 residues. Sequencing was done on a sample of CD4+ T cells from PBMCs. The TCR comes from a human donor with multiple sclerosis. The chain couples TRBV5-6 to TRBJ1-5; D remains ambiguous. DNA of the CDR3: TGTGCCAGCAGTTTGGGGAATCAGCCCCAGCATTTT. The encoded protein is CASSLGNQPQHF.